This TCR beta chain is from a study of metastatic and nonmetastatic thyroid tumors. The overall study: Across peripheral blood and tumor or nodule tissue samples taken from malignant and benign thyroid patients, the repertoires were compared with one another. The study, taken as a whole, reports: A significant increase in TCR beta diversity was reportedly seen in malignant thyroid tumors relative to benign nodules, in blood and tumor.

There were no patients who had received any treatment before thyroid surgery. Trimming cost V 2 bases and J 4 bases, with 12 bases left between them. The V gene's germline CDR1 is DFQATT and CDR2 SNEGSKA (reference sequence). The CDR3 runs 13 residues. How the authors handled the data: In papillary thyroid cancer, a distant-metastasis classifier was built using CDR3 differences across clinicopathological groups. TCRdb re-clonotyped the PCR reads through MiXCR. These V and J calls rely on TCRdb rather than the paper's analysis. The sample lists about 37,000 clones; 25% to 30% were seen once. This clone was seen at least ten times. Its cognate antigen is unknown.

The chain employs TRBV20-1 and TRBJ2-7; perhaps TRBD2 as D (5 bases). The receptor comes from a male donor with papillary thyroid cancer or a benign thyroid nodule (not recorded which). Some clones in this sample may be carry-over from other donors' samples. The sequenced sample consisted of blood. CDR3: CSARLRVRYEQYF. The CDR3 nucleotides read TGCAGTGCTAGACTGCGGGTACGATACGAGCAGTACTTC.